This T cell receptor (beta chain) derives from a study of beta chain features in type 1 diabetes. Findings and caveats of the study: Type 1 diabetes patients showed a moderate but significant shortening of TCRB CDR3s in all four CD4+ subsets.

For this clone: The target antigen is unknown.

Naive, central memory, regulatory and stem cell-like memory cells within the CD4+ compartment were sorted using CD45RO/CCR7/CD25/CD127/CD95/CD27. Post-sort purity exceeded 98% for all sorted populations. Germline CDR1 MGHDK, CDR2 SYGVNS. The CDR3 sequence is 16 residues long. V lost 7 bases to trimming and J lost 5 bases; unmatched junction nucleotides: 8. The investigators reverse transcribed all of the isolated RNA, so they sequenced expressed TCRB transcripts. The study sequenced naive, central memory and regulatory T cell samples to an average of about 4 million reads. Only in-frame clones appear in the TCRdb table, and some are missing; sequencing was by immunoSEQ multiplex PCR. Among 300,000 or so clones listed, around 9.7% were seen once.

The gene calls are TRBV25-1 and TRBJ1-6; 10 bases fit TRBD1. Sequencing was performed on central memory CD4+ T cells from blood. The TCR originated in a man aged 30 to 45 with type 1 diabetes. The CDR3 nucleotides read TGTGCCAGCACCCCTTGGGACAGGGGCGATAATTCACCCCTCCACTTT. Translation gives CASTPWDRGDNSPLHF.